This T cell receptor (beta chain) was retrieved from a study of beta chain features in type 1 diabetes. Averaging about 116 mL, one heparinised blood draw was given by each donor. This clone was counted only a few times. Its antigen remains unidentified. The CDR3 is made up of 14 amino acids. The germline V and J ends were trimmed by 4 bases and 7 bases, with 14 bases remaining between them. Germline CDR1 is LGHNA and CDR2 is YNFKEQ. Investigators reverse transcribed all isolated RNA, so they sequenced expressed TCRB transcripts. Repertoires were generated with immunoSEQ multiplex PCR, while TCRdb's copy carries only in-frame clones and drops some. The sample has more than 300,000 clones, approximately 8.2% seen once. Study results and caveats: PCR could preferentially amplify shorter templates, alike in patients and controls. Researchers cautioned that cDNA sequencing could over-represent cells with high TCR expression.

The material sequenced was central memory CD4+ T cells from blood. The chain carries TRBV4-2 and TRBJ2-1, with a tentative D call TRBD2 (6 bases). The clonotype was recovered from a young woman in good health. This CDR3 is CASSPFSGTNEQFF. The CDR3 DNA follows: TGTGCCAGCAGCCCGTTTAGCGGTACTAATGAGCAGTTCTTC.